This T cell receptor beta chain was observed in a study of blood T cell repertoires in COVID-19. Whole-study context: Both acute and convalescent COVID-19 samples were obtained from the United States, Italy and Spain. In each case, the material was cDNA or gDNA derived from T cells, B-cell-depleted T cells, or PBMCs.

This clone has at least ten counts. Other nucleotide sequences in the sample specify the same CDR3. This CDR3 spans 14 amino acids. The germline CDR1 and CDR2 sequences are SEHNR and FQNEAQ (reference sequence). The V end was cut by 5 bases, the J end by 4 bases, with 13 bases between. In the authors' methods: Amplification of reference gene primers was used by the study to estimate nucleated cell counts. Sequencing used immunoSEQ multiplex PCR; TCRdb keeps in-frame clones, though not all of them. The V and J calls and the clone size are those of that table, but D and trimming were determined from the DNA. This table has around 45,000 clones, 55% to 75% appearing once.

This TCR came from a man older than 75 with acute or convalescent COVID-19. The sequencing sample was made of peripheral blood. The chain has TRBV7-9 and TRBJ2-3, with TRBD1 as a possible D gene (5 bases). CDR3 region: CASSLGQGSDTQYF. The CDR3 DNA is TGTGCCAGCAGCCTGGGGCAGGGATCAGATACGCAGTATTTT.